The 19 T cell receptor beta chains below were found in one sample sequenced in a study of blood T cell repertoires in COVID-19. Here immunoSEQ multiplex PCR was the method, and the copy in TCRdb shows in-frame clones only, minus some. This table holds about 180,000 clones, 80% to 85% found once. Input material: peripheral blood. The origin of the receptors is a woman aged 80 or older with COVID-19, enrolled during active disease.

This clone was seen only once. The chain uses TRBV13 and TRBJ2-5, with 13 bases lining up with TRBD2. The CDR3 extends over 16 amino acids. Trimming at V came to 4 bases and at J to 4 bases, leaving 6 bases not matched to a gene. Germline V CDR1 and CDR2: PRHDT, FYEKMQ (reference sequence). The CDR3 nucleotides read TGTGCCAGCAGCTCCCGACTAGCGGGGGGAGGAGAGACCCAGTACTTC. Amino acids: CASSSRLAGGGETQYF.

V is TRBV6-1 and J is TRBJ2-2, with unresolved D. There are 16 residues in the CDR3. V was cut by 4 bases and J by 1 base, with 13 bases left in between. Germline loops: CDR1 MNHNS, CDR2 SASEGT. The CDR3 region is CASSVFQAQNTGELFF. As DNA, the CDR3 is TGTGCCAGCAGTGTTTTCCAGGCCCAGAACACCGGGGAGCTGTTTTTT.

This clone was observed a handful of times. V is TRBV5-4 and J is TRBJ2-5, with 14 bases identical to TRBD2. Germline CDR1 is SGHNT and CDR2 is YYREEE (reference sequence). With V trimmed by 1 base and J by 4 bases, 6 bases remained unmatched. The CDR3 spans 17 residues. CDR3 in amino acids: CASSLPPGTSGGETQYF. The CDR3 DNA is TGTGCCAGCAGCTTGCCCCCCGGGACTAGCGGGGGAGAGACCCAGTACTTC.

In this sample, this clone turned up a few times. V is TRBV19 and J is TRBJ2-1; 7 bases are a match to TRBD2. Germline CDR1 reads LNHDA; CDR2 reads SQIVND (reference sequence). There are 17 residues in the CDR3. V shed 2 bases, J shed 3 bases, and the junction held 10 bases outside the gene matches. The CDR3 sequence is CASSINSPGTIYNEQFF. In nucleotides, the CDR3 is TGTGCCAGTAGTATAAATTCCCCCGGGACTATCTACAATGAGCAGTTCTTC.

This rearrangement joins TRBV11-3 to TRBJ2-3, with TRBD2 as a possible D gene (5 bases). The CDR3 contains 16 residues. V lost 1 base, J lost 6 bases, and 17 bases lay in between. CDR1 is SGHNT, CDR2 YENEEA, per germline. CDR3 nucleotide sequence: TGTGCCAGCAGCTTAGTAGGTCCCTACGCGGGCGATACGCAGTATTTT. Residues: CASSLVGPYAGDTQYF.

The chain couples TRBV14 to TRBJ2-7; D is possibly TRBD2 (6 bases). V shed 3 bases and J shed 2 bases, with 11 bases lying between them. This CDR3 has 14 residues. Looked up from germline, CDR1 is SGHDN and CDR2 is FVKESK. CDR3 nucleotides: TGTGCCAGCAGCCAGACGGGAGTTCCCTACGAGCAGTACTTC. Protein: CASSQTGVPYEQYF.

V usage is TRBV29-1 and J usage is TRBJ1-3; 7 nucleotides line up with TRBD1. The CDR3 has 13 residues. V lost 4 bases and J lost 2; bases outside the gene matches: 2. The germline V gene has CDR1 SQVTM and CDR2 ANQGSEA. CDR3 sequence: CSVGDRAGNTIYF. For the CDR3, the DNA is TGCAGCGTTGGAGACAGGGCTGGAAACACCATATATTTT.

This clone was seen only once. The CDR3 loop is CASSVDGGLALSEQYF. The CDR3 region has the DNA TGTGCCAGCAGCGTAGATGGTGGGCTAGCCCTTAGCGAGCAGTACTTC. The gene calls are TRBV9 and TRBJ2-7; tentative D call: TRBD2 (5 bases). V dropped 0 bases and J dropped 6 bases, with 19 bases sitting between them. Germline loops: CDR1 SGDLS, CDR2 YYNGEE. The CDR3 has 16 residues.

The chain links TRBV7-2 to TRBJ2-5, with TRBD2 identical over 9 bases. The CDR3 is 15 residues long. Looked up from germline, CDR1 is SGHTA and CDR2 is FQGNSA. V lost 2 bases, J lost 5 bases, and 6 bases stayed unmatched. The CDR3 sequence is CASSLYAGGDETQYF. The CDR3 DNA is TGTGCCAGCAGCTTATATGCGGGAGGGGATGAGACCCAGTACTTC.

CDR3 residues: CASSQDDRLGQPQHF. The CDR3 bases are TGTGCCAGCAGCCAAGACGACAGGTTGGGCCAGCCCCAGCATTTT. The rearrangement links TRBV3-1 (or the pseudogene TRBV3-2) to TRBJ1-5; a possible D gene is TRBD1 (6 bases). This CDR3 is built from 15 residues. The V end lost 0 bases, the J end lost 7 bases, and 13 bases lay between the germline ends. The germline CDR1 and CDR2 sequences are LGHDT and YNNKEL (reference sequence).

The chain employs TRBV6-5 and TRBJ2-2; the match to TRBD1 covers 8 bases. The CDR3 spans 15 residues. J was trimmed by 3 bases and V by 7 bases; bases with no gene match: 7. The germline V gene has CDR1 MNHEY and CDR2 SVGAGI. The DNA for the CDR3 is TGTGCCAGCAACCCAAGGACAGGGTACACCGGGGAGCTGTTTTTT. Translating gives CASNPRTGYTGELFF.

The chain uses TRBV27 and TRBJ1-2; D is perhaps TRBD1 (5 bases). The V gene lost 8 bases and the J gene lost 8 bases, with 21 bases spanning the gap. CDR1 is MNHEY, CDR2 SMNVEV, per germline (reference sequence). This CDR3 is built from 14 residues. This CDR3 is CASGMWSVSGGYTF. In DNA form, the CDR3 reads TGTGCCAGCGGAATGTGGTCGGTTTCAGGGGGCTACACCTTC.

The DNA for the CDR3 is TGTGCCAGCAGTTACCTCGGGGGGGTAGGCAATCAGCCCCAGCATTTT. Amino acid sequence: CASSYLGGVGNQPQHF. The chain couples TRBV6-2 or TRBV6-3 to TRBJ1-5, with D perhaps TRBD1 (5 bases). The CDR3 has 16 residues. Germline loops: CDR1 MNHEY, CDR2 SVGEGT. Trimming pared 2 bases from V and 2 bases from J, leaving 13 bases between.

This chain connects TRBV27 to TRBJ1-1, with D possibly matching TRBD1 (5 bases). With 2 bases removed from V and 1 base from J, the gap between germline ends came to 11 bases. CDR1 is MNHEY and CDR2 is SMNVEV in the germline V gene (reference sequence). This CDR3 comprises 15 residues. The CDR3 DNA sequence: TGTGCCAGCAGTTTAGTTTACGGGGGGAACACTGAAGCTTTCTTT. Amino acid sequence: CASSLVYGGNTEAFF.

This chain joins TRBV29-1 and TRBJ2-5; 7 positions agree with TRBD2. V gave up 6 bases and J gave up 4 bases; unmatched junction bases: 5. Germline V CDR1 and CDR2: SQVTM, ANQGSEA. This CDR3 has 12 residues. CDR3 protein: CSVVREGETQYF. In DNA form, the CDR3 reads TGCAGCGTCGTCAGGGAGGGAGAGACCCAGTACTTC.

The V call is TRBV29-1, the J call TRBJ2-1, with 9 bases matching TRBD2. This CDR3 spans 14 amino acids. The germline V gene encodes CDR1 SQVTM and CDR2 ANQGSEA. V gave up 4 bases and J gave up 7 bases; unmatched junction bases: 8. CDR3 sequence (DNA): TGCAGCGTTGGGTCCCTCGCGGGAGGGAATGAGCAGTTCTTC. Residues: CSVGSLAGGNEQFF.

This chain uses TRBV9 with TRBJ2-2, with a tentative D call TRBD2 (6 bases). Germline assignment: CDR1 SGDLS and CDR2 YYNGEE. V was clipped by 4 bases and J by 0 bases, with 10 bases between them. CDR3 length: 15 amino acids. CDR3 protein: CASSPRGANTGELFF. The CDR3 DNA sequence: TGTGCCAGCAGCCCCCGCGGGGCGAACACCGGGGAGCTGTTTTTT.

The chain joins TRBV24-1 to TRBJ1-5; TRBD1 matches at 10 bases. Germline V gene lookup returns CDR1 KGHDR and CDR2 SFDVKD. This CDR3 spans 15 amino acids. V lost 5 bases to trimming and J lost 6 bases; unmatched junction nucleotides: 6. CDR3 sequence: CATSGSTGGLQPQHF. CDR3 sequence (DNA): TGTGCCACCAGTGGATCGACAGGGGGCCTTCAGCCCCAGCATTTT.

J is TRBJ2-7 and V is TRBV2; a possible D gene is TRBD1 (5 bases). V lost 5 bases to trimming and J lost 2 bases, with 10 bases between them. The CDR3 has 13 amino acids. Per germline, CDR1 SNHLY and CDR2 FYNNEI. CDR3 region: CASSFTGPYEQYF. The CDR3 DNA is TGTGCCAGCAGTTTCACAGGACCCTACGAGCAGTACTTC.